A single T cell receptor beta chain is shown here with its context. TCRdb's table, derived via immunoSEQ multiplex PCR, lists solely in-frame clones and lacks some. The sample holds about 240,000 clones, 70% to 90% seen once. This entry is derived from a study of blood T cell repertoires in COVID-19. The V end was cut by 4 bases, the J end by 1 base, with 13 bases between. This CDR3 contains 14 residues. CDR1 is SQVTM and CDR2 is ANQGSEA in the germline V gene. The clonotype was recovered from a woman aged 40 to 49 with acute COVID-19. Sequenced material: PBMCs or T cells enriched from blood (not recorded which). V is TRBV29-1 and J is TRBJ1-1; D is possibly TRBD1 (6 bases). CDR3 in DNA: TGCAGCGTTGCCCATCAGGGACAGAACACTGAAGCTTTCTTT. Translating it yields CSVAHQGQNTEAFF.